This section outlines one TCR beta chain sequence together with its context. These data come from a study of blood T cell repertoires in COVID-19. Study summary: Researchers got acute and convalescent COVID-19 samples from the United States, Italy and Spain.

Germline CDR1 reads SGHDN; CDR2 reads FVKESK. Trimming removed 1 base from V and 7 bases from J, with 8 bases in between. This CDR3 is 13 amino acids long. Participants' reported clinical history set cohort assignment. In the study's own analysis: By means of reference gene primer amplification, nucleated cell counts were estimated. Sequenced by immunoSEQ multiplex PCR; TCRdb stores in-frame clones only, minus some. V and J calls and clone size are given by that table; D and trimming were obtained from the DNA. The sample gives about 240,000 clones, about 86% of which show up once; 2.5% to 3.5% is in the top ten.

The chain uses TRBV14 and TRBJ1-3; D gene unclear. Sequencing was carried out using PBMCs or T cells enriched from blood (not recorded which). This TCR was sampled from a woman in her 40s with acute COVID-19. This CDR3 reads CASSQGAVNTIYF. The CDR3 DNA reads as TGTGCCAGCAGCCAAGGGGCTGTGAACACCATATATTTT.